This T cell receptor (beta chain) was captured by sequencing in a study of OX40 agonist ivuxolimab in advanced cancers. The CDR3 runs 13 residues. V lost 0 bases and J 0 bases, leaving 3 bases between the germline ends. Germline V gives CDR1 SGHKS, CDR2 YYEKEE (reference sequence). Measured with immunoSEQ multiplex PCR; TCRdb has only the in-frame clones, and not every one. The table lists under 25,000 clones, more than 70% of them singletons. This clone was observed a single time. The starting material was CD4+ or CD8+ T cells sorted from blood, obtained in a trial of the OX40 agonist ivuxolimab. This sequence originates from an adult with an advanced solid tumor such as melanoma, head and neck, liver or kidney cancer. The chain has TRBV5-5 and TRBJ1-1, with D unresolved. The CDR3 spells CASSLDLNTEAFF. CDR3 coding DNA: TGTGCCAGCAGCTTGGACCTGAACACTGAAGCTTTCTTT.